This is a list of T cell receptor beta chains from one sample in a study of regulatory T cells in long-lasting Graves disease. TCRdb re-called the multiplex PCR reads with MiXCR, one entry per CDR3 protein. The sample includes approximately 400,000 distinct CDR3 sequences, 14% to 15% seen only once; the top ten take around 15%. Another study also made use of these data, one on T cells in Graves' hyperthyroidism and ophthalmopathy.

The sample was peripheral blood mononuclear cells (PBMCs), taken at new diagnosis, from a patient treated with antithyroid drugs. The source is a woman under 40 with Graves disease. Each CDR3 is given with its conserved first and last residue. The D gene is left open where the match is weak. A clone size is listed for some rows: how often the clone was seen (once, few, many), or a class if it is expanded.

clone_size: NA; cdr3_length: 17; d_call: TRBD1; j_call: TRBJ1-2; v_call: TRBV11-3; cdr3_nt: TGTGCCAGCAGCTATTCAGGGACAGAGGGAGTGGCGTATGGCTACACCTTC; cdr3_aa: CASSYSGTEGVAYGYTF
clone_size: many; cdr3_length: 14; d_call: NA; j_call: TRBJ2-5; v_call: TRBV10-3; cdr3_nt: TGTGCCATCAAGCCCACGACTGGATCGGAGACCCAGTACTTC; cdr3_aa: CAIKPTTGSETQYF
clone_size: many; cdr3_length: 17; d_call: NA; j_call: TRBJ2-4; v_call: TRBV15; cdr3_nt: TGTGCCACCAGCAGAGGAAAAGATACGCTAGCCAAAAACATTCAGTACTTC; cdr3_aa: CATSRGKDTLAKNIQYF
clone_size: few; cdr3_length: 18; d_call: TRBD2; j_call: TRBJ2-1; v_call: TRBV20-1; cdr3_nt: TGCAGTGCTAGAGTCCGAACCCGACTAGCGGGAGGGGAGAATGAGCAGTTCTTC; cdr3_aa: CSARVRTRLAGGENEQFF
clone_size: many; cdr3_length: 17; d_call: TRBD2; j_call: TRBJ2-1; v_call: TRBV5-5; cdr3_nt: TGTGCCAGCAGCTTGGAACTTCGGCGGGAGGGCCGGAATGAGCAGTTCTTC; cdr3_aa: CASSLELRREGRNEQFF
clone_size: few; cdr3_length: 14; d_call: NA; j_call: TRBJ2-7; v_call: TRBV3-1; cdr3_nt: TGTGCCAGCAGACCTAGTTCCTCCGCCTACGAGCAGTACTTC; cdr3_aa: CASRPSSSAYEQYF
clone_size: few; cdr3_length: 15; d_call: NA; j_call: TRBJ1-1; v_call: TRBV7-2; cdr3_nt: TGTGCCAGCAGCTTAGGCACCCTCCTGGTCACTGAAGCTTTCTTT; cdr3_aa: CASSLGTLLVTEAFF
clone_size: many; cdr3_length: 13; d_call: NA; j_call: TRBJ1-2; v_call: TRBV5-5; cdr3_nt: TGTGCCAGCAGCTTGGCCAGGGCTTATGGCTACACCTTC; cdr3_aa: CASSLARAYGYTF
clone_size: many; cdr3_length: 16; d_call: TRBD2; j_call: TRBJ2-2; v_call: TRBV2; cdr3_nt: TGTGCCAGCAGTGCGACTAGCGGAGGAAACACCGGGGAGCTGTTTTTT; cdr3_aa: CASSATSGGNTGELFF
clone_size: many; cdr3_length: 15; d_call: NA; j_call: TRBJ2-3; v_call: TRBV2; cdr3_nt: TGTGCCAGCCACCAGTCGGGGTTTAGCACAGATACGCAGTATTTT; cdr3_aa: CASHQSGFSTDTQYF
clone_size: many; cdr3_length: 16; d_call: TRBD2; j_call: TRBJ2-1; v_call: TRBV29-1; cdr3_nt: TGCAGCGCCCGGTTGGGACTAGCGGTCTCCTACAATGAGCAGTTCTTC; cdr3_aa: CSARLGLAVSYNEQFF
clone_size: many; cdr3_length: 13; d_call: NA; j_call: TRBJ1-1; v_call: TRBV11-2; cdr3_nt: TGTGCCAGCAGTGACTCAGGGAACACTGAAGCTTTCTTT; cdr3_aa: CASSDSGNTEAFF
clone_size: few; cdr3_length: 12; d_call: NA; j_call: TRBJ2-3; v_call: TRBV30; cdr3_nt: TGTGCCTGGAGTGTAGTTCCAGATACGCAGTATTTT; cdr3_aa: CAWSVVPDTQYF
clone_size: NA; cdr3_length: 15; d_call: TRBD1; j_call: TRBJ1-5; v_call: TRBV12-3/TRBV12-4; cdr3_nt: TGTGCCAGCAGTTTAAAGGGACAGGGGAGTCAGCCCCAGCATTTT; cdr3_aa: CASSLKGQGSQPQHF
clone_size: few; cdr3_length: 16; d_call: TRBD2; j_call: TRBJ2-1; v_call: TRBV19; cdr3_nt: TGTGCCAGTAGTGAAGGACTAGGAGGCAGGGTCAATGAGCAGTTCTTC; cdr3_aa: CASSEGLGGRVNEQFF